Each of the 24 T cell receptor beta chains below was sequenced from the same sample in a study of blood T cell repertoires in COVID-19. Generated by immunoSEQ multiplex PCR, the TCRdb table keeps only in-frame clones and is missing some. Of 40,000 to 60,000 clones in the sample, more than 75% were seen once. Source material: peripheral blood. These receptors were obtained from a human donor in a cohort sampled during active COVID-19.

The chain combines TRBV5-1 with TRBJ1-4, with 7 bases aligning to TRBD1. CDR1 and CDR2 (germline): SGHRS, YFSETQ. The V gene end was trimmed by 5 bases and the J gene end by 7 bases; junction bases not matched to a gene: 11. The CDR3 extends over 15 amino acids. The CDR3 sequence: CASSSSGTVGEKLFF. CDR3 DNA sequence: TGCGCCAGCAGTTCCTCCGGGACAGTCGGTGAAAAACTGTTTTTT.

The chain uses TRBV18 and TRBJ2-4; TRBD1 is a possible D gene (5 bases). CDR3 size: 14 residues. V lost 3 bases and J lost 6, with 12 bases in between. Germline V gene data show CDR1 as KGHSH and CDR2 as LQKENI. CDR3 nucleotide sequence: TGTGCCAGCTCACCCCAGGGTACAGGAAACATTCAGTACTTC. Its protein is CASSPQGTGNIQYF.

The V call is TRBV30, the J call TRBJ1-2, with TRBD1 matching over 9 bases. The CDR3 runs 15 residues. Germline V lookup: CDR1 GTSNPN, CDR2 SVGIG (reference sequence). The trim removed 1 base at V and 3 bases at J, leaving 6 bases unmatched. The DNA of the CDR3 is TGTGCCTGGAGTGCAAACAGGGGGCGCGACTATGGCTACACCTTC. It specifies CAWSANRGRDYGYTF.

The chain combines TRBV18 with TRBJ1-1, with D possibly matching TRBD1 (6 bases). The V end was cut by 1 base, the J end by 3 bases, with 15 bases between. CDR1 is KGHSH and CDR2 is LQKENI in the germline V gene. The length of the CDR3 is 16 residues. The CDR3 here is CASSPRPNPGDTEAFF. CDR3 DNA: TGTGCCAGCTCACCACGGCCAAACCCAGGGGACACTGAAGCTTTCTTT.

The CDR3 region is CASSPGTGVAEAFF. CDR3 sequence (DNA): TGTGCCAGCAGTCCCGGGACAGGGGTCGCTGAAGCTTTCTTT. This chain uses TRBV6-5 with TRBJ1-1; 10 bases align to TRBD1. The CDR3 is 14 residues long. V lost 5 bases and J lost 6; bases outside the gene matches: 6. Germline V CDR1 and CDR2: MNHEY, SVGAGI.

This clone was picked up a small number of times. The V call is TRBV2, the J call TRBJ2-5; perhaps TRBD2 as D (5 bases). The CDR3 is 13 residues long. Germline-derived CDR1 and CDR2 are SNHLY and FYNNEI. The germline V and J ends were trimmed by 7 bases and 1 base, with 10 bases remaining between them. The CDR3: CASKWRAQETQYF. CDR3 DNA sequence: TGTGCCAGCAAGTGGCGGGCCCAAGAGACCCAGTACTTC.

This chain joins TRBV2 and TRBJ1-2, with TRBD1 identical over 11 bases. Germline-derived CDR1 and CDR2 are SNHLY and FYNNEI. The CDR3 length is 16 residues. V dropped 3 bases and J dropped 8; count of bases not matched to a gene: 11. The CDR3 reads CASSDGGAGQGDGYTF. In nucleotides, the CDR3 is TGTGCCAGCAGTGACGGTGGTGCGGGACAGGGGGACGGCTACACCTTC. The entire variable domain, with the rest obtained from reference TRBV2 and TRBJ1-2, is as follows: EPEVTQTPSHQVTQMGQEVILRCVPISNHLYFYWYRQILGQKVEFLVSFYNNEISEKSEIFDDQFSVERPDGSNFTLKIRSTKLEDSAMYFCASSDGGAGQGDGYTFGSGTRLTVV.

This rearrangement joins TRBV4-1 to TRBJ1-3; no definite D call. The CDR3 contains 18 residues. Germline CDR1 and CDR2: MGHRA and YSYEKL. The V and J ends lost 1 base and 2 bases respectively, with 18 bases between them. The CDR3 loop reads CASSQVNLVGGAGNTIYF. The CDR3 DNA sequence: TGCGCCAGCAGCCAAGTTAACCTAGTCGGCGGAGCTGGAAACACCATATATTTT.

Comment on this clone: Other DNA sequences from this sample encode an identical CDR3 as well. This chain connects TRBV5-1 to TRBJ2-3; D ambiguous. Germline lookup yields CDR1 SGHRS and CDR2 YFSETQ. V shed 1 base and J shed 6 bases, with 6 bases lying between them. There are 12 residues in the CDR3. For the CDR3, the DNA is TGCGCCAGCAGCTTGATCTCTGATACGCAGTATTTT. This codes for CASSLISDTQYF. Variable domain in full (rest from reference TRBV5-1 and TRBJ2-3): KAGVTQTPRYLIKTRGQQVTLSCSPISGHRSVSWYQQTPGQGLQFLFEYFSETQRNKGNFPGRFSGRQFSNSRSEMNVSTLELGDSALYLCASSLISDTQYFGPGTRLTVL.

This chain connects TRBV23-1 to TRBJ2-7; TRBD1 matches 9 bases. TRBV23-1 is annotated as an ORF whose role is uncertain. CDR3 size: 13 residues. The CDR3 coding sequence is TGCGCAAAACGGACAGGGGAAAACTACGAGCAGTACTTC. It codes for CAKRTGENYEQYF.

The CDR3 sequence is CASSYRDTLEVGKLFF. The CDR3 nucleotides read TGTGCCAGCTCATACCGGGACACACTGGAAGTTGGAAAACTGTTTTTT. The rearrangement joins TRBV18 to TRBJ1-4; possibly TRBD1 for D (6 bases). The V and J ends lost 5 bases and 10 bases respectively, with 23 bases between them. The CDR3 loop spans 16 amino acids. Per the germline V gene, CDR1 is KGHSH and CDR2 is LQKENI.

The count of this clone is one. The V call is TRBV5-1, the J call TRBJ2-7, with D possibly TRBD2 on 5 matching bases. The CDR3 extends over 14 amino acids. Trimming cost V 3 bases and J 3 bases, with 13 bases left between them. Germline V CDR1 and CDR2: SGHRS, YFSETQ. In nucleotides, the CDR3 is TGCGCCAGCAGCTCGATCGACACTAGCTACGAGCAGTACTTC. This gives the protein CASSSIDTSYEQYF.

The genes are TRBV5-1 and TRBJ1-4; D gene unclear. CDR1 SGHRS and CDR2 YFSETQ come from the germline V gene. The CDR3 totals 15 residues. The V end was cut by 6 bases, the J end by 8 bases, with 20 bases between. The CDR3 protein is CASMVEGMAGEKLFF. For the CDR3, the DNA is TGCGCCAGCATGGTTGAAGGGATGGCGGGCGAAAAACTGTTTTTT.

V and J are TRBV2 and TRBJ2-1; maybe TRBD2 (6 bases). CDR1 is SNHLY and CDR2 is FYNNEI in the germline V gene. The V gene lost 5 bases and the J gene lost 2 bases, with 10 bases spanning the gap. This CDR3 is 14 amino acids long. Written as DNA, the CDR3 is TGTGCCAGCAGTCCTAGCGCCGCCTACAATGAGCAGTTCTTC. Translation: CASSPSAAYNEQFF.

J is TRBJ1-1 and V is TRBV14; D remains unclear. Germline V gene lookup returns CDR1 SGHDN and CDR2 FVKESK. V was shortened by 1 base and J by 5 bases, with 8 bases between the two germline ends. The CDR3 totals 13 residues. CDR3 region: CASSQVAGTEAFF. The CDR3 bases are TGTGCCAGCAGCCAAGTTGCGGGGACTGAAGCTTTCTTT.

The rearrangement joins TRBV2 to TRBJ2-5; a weak D match, TRBD1 (6 bases). The ends were cut back, 5 bases at V and 2 bases at J, with 9 bases in the middle. The germline V gene has CDR1 SNHLY and CDR2 FYNNEI. CDR3 size: 13 residues. CDR3: CASSFGQQETQYF. The CDR3 region has the DNA TGTGCCAGCAGTTTTGGACAGCAAGAGACCCAGTACTTC. Full variable domain (remainder filled in from reference TRBV2 and TRBJ2-5): EPEVTQTPSHQVTQMGQEVILRCVPISNHLYFYWYRQILGQKVEFLVSFYNNEISEKSEIFDDQFSVERPDGSNFTLKIRSTKLEDSAMYFCASSFGQQETQYFGPGTRLLVL.

The chain uses TRBV7-9 and TRBJ2-5; 10 bases map to TRBD2. CDR1 is SEHNR, CDR2 FQNEAQ, per germline (reference sequence). The V gene end was trimmed by 5 bases and the J gene end by 4 bases; junction bases not matched to a gene: 16. CDR3 length: 18 residues. As DNA, the CDR3 is TGTGCCAGCAGCCAAGGGACTAGCGCTGAGTGGGCGGGAGAGACCCAGTACTTC. Translated, it gives CASSQGTSAEWAGETQYF.

V and J are TRBV3-1 (or the pseudogene TRBV3-2) and TRBJ1-4; 8 bases match TRBD1. The CDR3 is 17 residues long. Germline lookup yields CDR1 LGHDT and CDR2 YNNKEL (reference sequence). V gave up 0 bases and J gave up 6 bases; unmatched junction bases: 9. CDR3 DNA: TGTGCCAGCAGCCAAGATATACAGGGGGTGGGTGATGAAAAACTGTTTTTT. As protein: CASSQDIQGVGDEKLFF.

J is TRBJ1-5 and V is TRBV16, with TRBD1 as a possible D gene (5 bases). The V end lost 4 bases, the J end lost 0 bases, and 7 bases lay between the germline ends. CDR3 length: 14 amino acids. CDR1 and CDR2 from the germline V gene are KGHSY and FQNENV. CDR3 sequence reads: CASSLRGSNQPQHF. CDR3 nucleotide sequence: TGTGCCAGCAGCCTTAGGGGTAGCAATCAGCCCCAGCATTTT.

The CDR3, as DNA: TGCGCCAGCAGCTTACTAGCGGGGGGGCCCACAGATACGCAGTATTTT. Its protein is CASSLLAGGPTDTQYF. The chain couples TRBV5-1 to TRBJ2-3; TRBD2 matches 13 bases. This CDR3 is built from 16 residues. The trim removed 2 bases at V and 2 bases at J, leaving 2 bases unmatched. Germline CDR1 reads SGHRS; CDR2 reads YFSETQ.

V usage is TRBV15 and J usage is TRBJ1-6, with D perhaps matching TRBD1 (6 bases). The V and J ends lost 0 bases and 10 bases respectively, with 13 bases between them. The CDR3 has 15 residues. CDR1 and CDR2 from the germline V gene are LNHNV and YYDKDF (reference sequence). The CDR3 protein is CATSRDRQGHSPLHF. The CDR3 DNA sequence: TGTGCCACCAGCAGAGATAGGCAGGGACACTCACCCCTCCACTTT.

The chain has TRBV18 and TRBJ1-2; 12 bases are shared with TRBD1. The V gene end was trimmed by 2 bases and the J gene end by 6 bases; junction bases not matched to a gene: 10. Looked up from germline, CDR1 is KGHSH and CDR2 is LQKENI. The CDR3 runs 17 residues. The CDR3 DNA sequence: TGTGCCAGCTCACCAACCCGGGACAGGGGGCGCAGCAATGGCTACACCTTC. Translating gives CASSPTRDRGRSNGYTF.

This chain links TRBV7-6 with TRBJ2-6, with TRBD1 identical over 9 bases. Germline V gene data show CDR1 as SGHVS and CDR2 as FNYEAQ. V lost 5 bases to trimming and J lost 2 bases; unmatched junction nucleotides: 10. The CDR3 sequence is 18 residues long. CDR3 DNA sequence: TGTGCCAGCAGCCCGGCCGGGACAGGGTTTACTGGGGCCAACGTCCTGACTTTC. Amino acids: CASSPAGTGFTGANVLTF.

The chain is built from TRBV27 and TRBJ2-1; maybe TRBD2 (6 bases). CDR1 is MNHEY and CDR2 is SMNVEV in the germline V gene (reference sequence). Trimming stripped 4 bases from V and 10 bases from J, with 11 bases between. The length of the CDR3 is 12 residues. CDR3 sequence (DNA): TGTGCCAGCAGTTCCACTAGCCCCGAGCAGTTCTTC. This translates into CASSSTSPEQFF.